Below, one T cell receptor beta chain is given with its context. The sample belongs to a study of blood T cell repertoires in COVID-19. As for the study in general: The United States, Italy and Spain provided the acute and convalescent COVID-19 samples.

Sequenced by immunoSEQ multiplex PCR; TCRdb stores in-frame clones only, minus some. The sample consists of 200,000 to 300,000 clones, approximately 85% of them appearing once. V dropped 0 bases and J dropped 6; count of bases not matched to a gene: 7. The CDR3 is 16 amino acids. CDR1 is LGHNA, CDR2 YNFKEQ, per germline. The sequencing input was peripheral blood. The chain recombines TRBV4-2 with TRBJ2-1; TRBD2 matches 8 bases. This clonotype originated in a man over 45 with acute or convalescent COVID-19. The CDR3 sequence: CASSQERSGSTNEQFF. For the CDR3, the DNA is TGTGCCAGCAGCCAAGAGCGCAGCGGGAGCACCAATGAGCAGTTCTTC.